Included here is one T cell receptor beta chain sequence, with context. Its matching antigen is unknown. The data are from a study of CD8 T cells in ankylosing spondylitis. Regarding the study as a whole: Made up of eight highly homologous variants, a TCR beta motif appeared characteristic of ankylosing spondylitis blood. Disease-associated clones were CD8+ and fairly uncommon in peripheral blood. Previous work reported some of these motif variants in the synovial fluid and blood of reactive arthritis.

CDR3 length: 16 amino acids. Trimming cost V 1 base and J 2 bases, with 13 bases left between them. CDR1 is SEHNR, CDR2 FQNEAQ, per germline (reference sequence). In making TCR beta libraries, quantitative 5'-RACE with molecular barcodes was used. MiXCR, run by TCRdb on the 5' RACE reads, gives a single entry per CDR3 protein. The sample carries 200,000 to 250,000 distinct CDR3 sequences, roughly 25% recorded once. Sequencing input: blood, either unsorted or a sorted T cell fraction (not recorded which). V usage is TRBV7-9 and J usage is TRBJ2-3; the D call may be TRBD1 or TRBD2 (6 bases each). This receptor was obtained from a male donor with ankylosing spondylitis or in good health (not recorded which). The CDR3 here is CASSLDGGQVTDTQYF. In DNA form, the CDR3 reads TGTGCCAGCAGCTTAGACGGGGGCCAAGTCACAGATACGCAGTATTTT.